A single sample gave rise to the 18 T cell receptor beta chains below, sequenced in a study of cytomegalovirus exposure and HLA in healthy donors. Method: immunoSEQ multiplex PCR; TCRdb's copy keeps in-frame clones and lacks some. Of some 210,000 clones in the sample, more than 75% are singletons; the top ten hold approximately 2%. Sequenced input: PBMCs. The receptors come from a young woman in good health and CMV-seropositive.

The CDR3 protein is CASRSQLGRGIAKNIQYF. The CDR3 DNA follows: TGTGCCAGCAGATCCCAGTTAGGGCGGGGGATAGCCAAAAACATTCAGTACTTC. The chain combines TRBV28 with TRBJ2-4, with 7 bases fitting TRBD2. J gave up 0 bases and V 6 bases, and 14 bases lay outside the gene matches. Per germline, CDR1 MDHEN and CDR2 SYDVKM. CDR3 size: 18 residues.

The chain uses TRBV6-5 and TRBJ1-2; D gene ambiguous. The CDR3 spans 14 residues. In germline, CDR1 is MNHEY, CDR2 SVGAGI. Trimming stripped 0 bases from V and 2 bases from J, with 7 bases between. CDR3 DNA sequence: TGTGCCAGCAGTTACTCAAGTAGAAACTATGGCTACACCTTC. This translates into CASSYSSRNYGYTF.

This chain's CDR3 is CASSLGTSGSDEQYF. DNA for the CDR3: TGTGCCAGCAGCTTGGGTACTAGCGGGAGCGACGAGCAGTACTTC. The chain links TRBV5-8 to TRBJ2-7, with TRBD2 identical over 11 bases. This CDR3 region has 15 residues. J gave up 5 bases and V 0 bases, and 4 bases lay outside the gene matches. Germline CDR1 reads SGHTS; CDR2 reads YDEGEE. Based on the CDR3 plus reference TRBV5-8 and TRBJ2-7, the full variable domain is EAGVTQSPTHLIKTRGQQATLRCSPISGHTSVYWYQQALGLGLQFLLWYDEGEERNRGNFPPRFSGRQFPNYSSELNVNALELEDSALYLCASSLGTSGSDEQYFGPGTRLTVT.

The CDR3 DNA follows: TGTGCCAGCAGCGGGTCCCGGGACTCAGAGCATGGCTACACCTTC. This gives the protein CASSGSRDSEHGYTF. The gene calls are TRBV9 and TRBJ1-2; a weak D match, TRBD1 (5 bases). V lost 3 bases, J lost 6 bases, and 18 bases lay in between. CDR1 SGDLS and CDR2 YYNGEE come from the germline V gene. This CDR3 contains 15 residues. Full variable domain (remainder filled in from reference TRBV9 and TRBJ1-2): DSGVTQTPKHLITATGQRVTLRCSPRSGDLSVYWYQQSLDQGLQFLIQYYNGEERAKGNILERFSAQQFPDLHSELNLSSLELGDSALYFCASSGSRDSEHGYTFGSGTRLTVV.

The chain joins TRBV5-8 to TRBJ2-7, with D unclear. The V gene lost 4 bases and the J gene lost 7 bases, with 9 bases spanning the gap. Per the germline V gene, CDR1 is SGHTS and CDR2 is YDEGEE. The CDR3 runs 11 residues. CDR3 sequence reads: CASSHAAEQYF. The CDR3 region has the DNA TGTGCCAGCAGCCACGCCGCGGAGCAGTACTTC.

This sequence joins TRBV27 and TRBJ2-1; TRBD1 aligns across 7 bases. The junction had 2 bases not matched to a gene; V was cut back by 3 bases and J by 9 bases. This CDR3 comprises 12 residues. In germline, CDR1 is MNHEY, CDR2 SMNVEV (reference sequence). CDR3 in DNA: TGTGCCAGCAGTTTCGACAGGGTTGAGCAGTTCTTC. It translates to CASSFDRVEQFF.

The J gene is TRBJ2-7, the V gene TRBV27, with D tentatively TRBD2 (5 bases). V lost 2 bases to trimming and J lost 3 bases, with 11 bases between them. This CDR3 region has 14 residues. Germline V lookup: CDR1 MNHEY, CDR2 SMNVEV (reference sequence). CDR3: CASSLESGDYEQYF. The CDR3, as DNA: TGTGCCAGCAGTTTAGAGTCCGGGGACTACGAGCAGTACTTC.

V is TRBV7-9 and J is TRBJ2-1; 8 bases match TRBD2. The CDR3 is 16 residues long. Looked up from germline, CDR1 is SEHNR and CDR2 is FQNEAQ (reference sequence). The junction had 11 bases not matched to a gene; V was cut back by 5 bases and J by 5 bases. The CDR3 coding sequence is TGTGCCAGCAGCCTGAGCTACGGGAGGGCGAACAATGAGCAGTTCTTC. It codes for CASSLSYGRANNEQFF.

This chain joins TRBV2 and TRBJ1-2; D ambiguous. Germline V gene lookup returns CDR1 SNHLY and CDR2 FYNNEI. The CDR3 totals 12 residues. The V and J ends lost 4 bases and 8 bases respectively, with 11 bases between them. This CDR3 reads CASSVTRSGYTF. The CDR3 DNA sequence: TGTGCCAGCAGTGTGACACGGTCGGGCTACACCTTC.

The chain employs TRBV28 and TRBJ2-7; TRBD1 is a possible D gene (6 bases). V lost 6 bases, J lost 0 bases, and 15 bases lay in between. The CDR3 is 15 amino acids. Germline-derived CDR1 and CDR2 are MDHEN and SYDVKM. The CDR3 coding sequence is TGTGCCAGCAGCTCAGGGGCCCTGGGCTCCTACGAGCAGTACTTC. It is translated as CASSSGALGSYEQYF. The whole variable domain, remainder taken from reference TRBV28 and TRBJ2-7, is DVKVTQSSRYLVKRTGEKVFLECVQDMDHENMFWYRQDPGLGLRLIYFSYDVKMKEKGDIPEGYSVSREKKERFSLILESASTNQTSMYLCASSSGALGSYEQYFGPGTRLTVT.

This chain links TRBV7-9 with TRBJ1-4, with TRBD1 matching 11 bases. V shed 6 bases and J 10 bases; nucleotides not matched to a gene: 7. CDR3 length: 14 amino acids. The germline V gene encodes CDR1 SEHNR and CDR2 FQNEAQ (reference sequence). As DNA, the CDR3 is TGTGCCAGCAGTTCGGGACAGGGGGTTGTAAAACTGTTTTTT. This codes for CASSSGQGVVKLFF.

The chain joins TRBV19 to TRBJ1-2; TRBD1 agrees at 10 bases. CDR3 length: 18 amino acids. Germline V gives CDR1 LNHDA, CDR2 SQIVND (reference sequence). V gave up 3 bases and J gave up 0 bases; unmatched junction bases: 10. The chain's CDR3 is CASSMAPGQGTSNYGYTF. CDR3 in DNA: TGTGCCAGTAGTATGGCCCCGGGACAGGGGACTTCTAACTATGGCTACACCTTC.

V gene TRBV5-1 combines with J gene TRBJ2-1; TRBD1 agrees at 8 bases. V was pared by 9 bases and J by 6 bases, with 8 bases of the junction left unmatched. The CDR3 totals 13 residues. Germline-derived CDR1 and CDR2 are SGHRS and YFSETQ. DNA for the CDR3: TGCGCCACCAAATATGGACAGGGCAATGAGCAGTTCTTC. This gives the protein CATKYGQGNEQFF.

The J gene is TRBJ1-5, the V gene TRBV5-1; 9 positions agree with TRBD1. This CDR3 comprises 15 residues. V dropped 4 bases and J dropped 4; count of bases not matched to a gene: 6. Per the germline V gene, CDR1 is SGHRS and CDR2 is YFSETQ. CDR3 amino acids: CASSRTGEENQPQHF. CDR3 DNA: TGCGCCAGCAGCAGGACAGGGGAGGAAAATCAGCCCCAGCATTTT.

The rearrangement links TRBV5-4 to TRBJ1-1; no definite D call. The V gene's germline CDR1 is SGHNT and CDR2 YYREEE (reference sequence). The CDR3 totals 14 residues. V was cut by 0 bases and J by 0 bases, with 6 bases left in between. CDR3 DNA sequence: TGTGCCAGCAGCTTGGTGACATTGAACACTGAAGCTTTCTTT. Residues: CASSLVTLNTEAFF.

This clone was recorded once. This rearrangement joins TRBV11-2 to TRBJ2-1; TRBD2 matches at 9 bases. Germline V gives CDR1 SGHAT, CDR2 FQNNGV. With 8 bases clipped from V and 7 bases from J, the junction kept 12 bases outside the gene matches. The CDR3 runs 15 residues. CDR3 sequence: CASRGVGLAGNEQFF. The CDR3 region has the DNA TGTGCCAGCCGCGGAGTGGGGCTAGCGGGAAATGAGCAGTTCTTC.

V and J are TRBV4-2 and TRBJ1-5; TRBD1 matches 7 bases. The junction had 8 bases not matched to a gene; V was cut back by 2 bases and J by 7 bases. The CDR3 sequence is 15 residues long. Germline V gene sequence: CDR1 LGHNA, CDR2 YNFKEQ. The CDR3 coding sequence is TGTGCCAGCAGCCAAAGTGACAGGGCCGGGCAGCCCCAGCATTTT. It is translated as CASSQSDRAGQPQHF.

The chain joins TRBV7-2 to TRBJ1-5; TRBD1 matches 7 bases. Trimming cost V 5 bases and J 0 bases; bases outside gene matches: 4. Germline lookup yields CDR1 SGHTA and CDR2 FQGNSA. The CDR3 has 15 amino acids. CDR3 DNA: TGTGCCAGCAGCCGGGACAGCAATAGCAATCAGCCCCAGCATTTT. This gives the protein CASSRDSNSNQPQHF.